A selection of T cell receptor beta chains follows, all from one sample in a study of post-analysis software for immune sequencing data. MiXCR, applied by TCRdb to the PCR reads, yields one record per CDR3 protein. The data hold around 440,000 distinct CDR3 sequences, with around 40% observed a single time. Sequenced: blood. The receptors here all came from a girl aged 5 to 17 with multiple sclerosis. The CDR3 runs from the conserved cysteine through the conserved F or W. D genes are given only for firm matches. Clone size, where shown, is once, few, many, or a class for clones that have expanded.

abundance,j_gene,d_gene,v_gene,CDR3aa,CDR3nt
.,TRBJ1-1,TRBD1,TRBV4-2,CASSPRDRPPTEAFF,TGTGCCAGCAGCCCGCGGGACAGACCTCCCACTGAAGCTTTCTTT
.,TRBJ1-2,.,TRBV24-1,CATSVFRGFWYGYTF,TGTGCCACCAGTGTATTCAGGGGCTTTTGGTATGGCTACACCTTC
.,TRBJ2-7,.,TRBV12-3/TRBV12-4,CASSSDGMLYEQYF,TGTGCCAGCAGTTCGGACGGTATGCTCTACGAGCAGTACTTC
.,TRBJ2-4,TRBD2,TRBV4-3,CASSQDYPTSGKRLAKNIQYF,TGCGCCAGCAGCCAAGATTACCCGACTAGCGGTAAACGACTAGCCAAAAACATTCAGTACTTC
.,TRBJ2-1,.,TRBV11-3,CASSLVGEEQFF,TGTGCCAGCAGCTTAGTTGGGGAGGAGCAGTTCTTC
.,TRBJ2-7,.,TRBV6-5,CASRYSIDPYEQYF,TGTGCCAGCAGGTACTCGATAGACCCCTACGAGCAGTACTTC
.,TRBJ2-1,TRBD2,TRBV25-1,CASSGTSGRVEQFF,TGTGCCAGCAGTGGGACTAGCGGGAGGGTTGAGCAGTTCTTC
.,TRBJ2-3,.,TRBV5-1,CASSSLASSTDTQYF,TGCGCCAGCAGCTCGCTAGCGTCTAGCACAGATACGCAGTATTTT
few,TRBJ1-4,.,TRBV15,CATSRRGEKLFF,TGTGCCACCAGCAGGAGAGGGGAAAAACTGTTTTTT
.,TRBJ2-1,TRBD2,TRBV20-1,CSARLAGGPETQFF,TGCAGTGCTAGACTAGCGGGAGGGCCAGAGACCCAGTTCTTC
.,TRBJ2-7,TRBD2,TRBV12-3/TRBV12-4,CASSTTSGSLYEQYF,TGTGCCAGCAGCACGACTAGCGGGAGTCTCTACGAGCAGTACTTC
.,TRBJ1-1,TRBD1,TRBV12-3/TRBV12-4,CASSSTGTVMNTEAFF,TGTGCCAGCAGCTCAACCGGGACAGTGATGAACACTGAAGCTTTCTTT
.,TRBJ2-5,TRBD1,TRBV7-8,CASSLEDREIEETQYF,TGTGCCAGCAGCTTAGAGGACAGGGAAATAGAAGAGACCCAGTACTTC
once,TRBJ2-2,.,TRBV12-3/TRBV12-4,CASRLGHVNTGELFF,TGTGCCAGCAGGCTGGGACACGTGAACACCGGGGAGCTGTTTTTT
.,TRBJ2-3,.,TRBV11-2,CASSLGTVPDTQYF,TGTGCCAGCAGCTTAGGGACAGTCCCAGATACGCAGTATTTT
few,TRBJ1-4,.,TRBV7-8,CASTARGAWGTNEKLFF,TGTGCCAGCACTGCACGTGGGGCGTGGGGAACTAATGAAAAACTGTTTTTT
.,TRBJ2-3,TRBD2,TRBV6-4,CASSESSGGADTQYF,TGTGCCAGCAGTGAATCCAGCGGGGGGGCAGATACGCAGTATTTT
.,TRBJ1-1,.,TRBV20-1,CSARGKGETTEAFF,TGCAGTGCTAGAGGGAAAGGAGAAACCACTGAAGCTTTCTTT
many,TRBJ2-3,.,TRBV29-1,CSAGEPTDTQYF,TGCAGCGCTGGGGAACCTACAGATACGCAGTATTTT
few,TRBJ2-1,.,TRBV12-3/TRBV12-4,CASSLGRLASNEQFF,TGTGCCAGCAGTTTAGGGCGTCTAGCCTCCAATGAGCAGTTCTTC
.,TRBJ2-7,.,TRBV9,CASSVGTGLHYEQYF,TGTGCCAGCAGCGTAGGGACGGGACTCCACTACGAGCAGTACTTC
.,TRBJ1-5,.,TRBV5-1,CASSGGTGSNQPQHF,TGCGCCAGCAGCGGGGGGACGGGTAGCAATCAGCCCCAGCATTTT
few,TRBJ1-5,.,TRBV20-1,CSASGGSNQPQHF,TGCAGTGCTAGTGGCGGGAGCAATCAGCCCCAGCATTTT
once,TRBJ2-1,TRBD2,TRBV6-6,CASSYLLAGGTEQFF,TGTGCCAGCAGTTACTTACTAGCGGGAGGTACTGAGCAGTTCTTC
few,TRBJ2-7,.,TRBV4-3,CASSQEYRGEAYGQYF,TGCGCCAGCAGCCAAGAATATAGGGGCGAAGCCTACGGGCAGTACTTC
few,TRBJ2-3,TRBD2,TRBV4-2,CASSPLVASGSTDTQYF,TGTGCCAGCAGCCCATTGGTCGCTAGCGGAAGCACAGATACGCAGTATTTT
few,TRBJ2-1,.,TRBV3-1,CASSQERVRGARPNEQFF,TGTGCCAGCAGCCAAGAGCGAGTCCGGGGGGCCAGACCCAATGAGCAGTTCTTC
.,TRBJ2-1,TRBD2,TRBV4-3,CASSQELAVPSYNEQFF,TGCGCCAGCAGCCAAGAACTAGCGGTACCCTCCTACAATGAGCAGTTCTTC
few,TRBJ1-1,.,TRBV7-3,CASSLTGRAEAFF,TGTGCCAGCAGCTTAACAGGCCGGGCTGAAGCTTTCTTT
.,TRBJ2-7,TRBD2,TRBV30,CAWTPLGGSTYEQYF,TGTGCCTGGACCCCGTTGGGGGGGTCTACCTACGAGCAGTACTTC
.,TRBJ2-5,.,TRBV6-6,CASGMGLETQYF,TGTGCCAGCGGCATGGGGTTGGAGACCCAGTACTTC
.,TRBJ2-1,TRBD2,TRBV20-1,CSARASGRAGNEQFF,TGCAGTGCTAGAGCCAGCGGGAGGGCCGGCAATGAGCAGTTCTTC
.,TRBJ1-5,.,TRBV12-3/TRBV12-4,CASSQGRGAQHF,TGTGCCAGCAGTCAGGGACGTGGTGCCCAGCATTTT
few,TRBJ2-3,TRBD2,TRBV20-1,CSATEPTSGSGDTQYF,TGCAGTGCTACCGAACCAACTAGCGGGAGCGGAGATACGCAGTATTTT
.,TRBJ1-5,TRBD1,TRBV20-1,CSAGTAYSNQPQHF,TGCAGTGCCGGGACAGCTTATAGCAATCAGCCCCAGCATTTT
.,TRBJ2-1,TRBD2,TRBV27,CASSLTGLALYSEQFF,TGTGCCAGCAGTTTAACGGGACTAGCTCTGTACAGTGAGCAGTTCTTC
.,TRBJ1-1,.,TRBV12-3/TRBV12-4,CASQQAGRRNTEAFF,TGTGCCAGCCAACAAGCGGGGCGCCGGAACACTGAAGCTTTCTTT
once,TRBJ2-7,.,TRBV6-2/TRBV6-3,CANSYSLQGLAYEQYF,TGTGCCAACAGTTACTCTCTCCAGGGTTTAGCCTACGAGCAGTACTTC
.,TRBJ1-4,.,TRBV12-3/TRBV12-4,CASSFLGEKLFF,TGTGCCAGCAGTTTTTTAGGTGAAAAACTGTTTTTT
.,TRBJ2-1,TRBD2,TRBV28,CASSLVTASGSRNEQFF,TGTGCCAGCAGTTTAGTGACTGCTAGCGGGAGTAGAAATGAGCAGTTCTTC
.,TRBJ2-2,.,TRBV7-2,CASSLETGELFF,TGTGCCAGCAGCTTAGAAACCGGGGAGCTGTTTTTT
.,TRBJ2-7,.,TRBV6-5,CASRSTGLNTGELYF,TGTGCCAGCAGAAGTACAGGGTTGAACACCGGGGAGCTGTACTTC
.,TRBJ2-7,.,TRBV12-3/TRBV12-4,CASSPLGAGGEQYF,TGTGCCAGCAGTCCTCTGGGGGCAGGAGGCGAGCAGTACTTC
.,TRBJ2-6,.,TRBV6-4,CASKLGAGANVLTF,TGTGCCAGCAAGTTAGGGGCTGGGGCCAACGTCCTGACTTTC
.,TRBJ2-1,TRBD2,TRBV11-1,CASSQSLTSGYNEQFF,TGTGCCAGCAGCCAGTCCCTGACTAGCGGATACAATGAGCAGTTCTTC
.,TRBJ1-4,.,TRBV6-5,CTTQRGGLDEKLFF,TGTACCACCCAACGGGGGGGGCTCGATGAAAAACTGTTTTTT
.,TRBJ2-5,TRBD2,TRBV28,CASGGKGRSQETQYF,TGTGCCTCCGGGGGGAAGGGAAGGAGTCAAGAGACCCAGTACTTC
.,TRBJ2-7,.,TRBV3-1,CASSQEPGLKRQQYF,TGTGCCAGCAGCCAAGAGCCGGGACTCAAACGGCAGCAGTACTTC
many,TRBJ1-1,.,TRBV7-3,CASSLNSQAEAFF,TGTGCCAGCAGCTTAAATTCCCAGGCCGAAGCTTTCTTT
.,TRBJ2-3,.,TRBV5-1,CASSWSPGTKGTDTQYF,TGCGCCAGCAGCTGGTCTCCAGGGACCAAAGGCACAGATACGCAGTATTTT